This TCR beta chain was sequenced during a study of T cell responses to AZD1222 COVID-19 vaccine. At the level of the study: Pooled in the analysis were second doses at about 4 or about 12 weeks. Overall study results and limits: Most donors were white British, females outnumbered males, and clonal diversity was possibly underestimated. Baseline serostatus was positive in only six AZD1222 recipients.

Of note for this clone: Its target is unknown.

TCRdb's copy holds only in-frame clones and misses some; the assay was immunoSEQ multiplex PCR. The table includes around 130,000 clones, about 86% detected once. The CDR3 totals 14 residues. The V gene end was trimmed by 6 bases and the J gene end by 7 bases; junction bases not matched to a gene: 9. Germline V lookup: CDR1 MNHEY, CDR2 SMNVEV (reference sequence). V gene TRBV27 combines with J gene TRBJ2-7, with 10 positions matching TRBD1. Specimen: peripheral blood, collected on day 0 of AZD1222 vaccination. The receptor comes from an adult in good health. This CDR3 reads CASSTGQGRGEQYF. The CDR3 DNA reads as TGTGCCAGCAGCACGGGACAGGGGCGCGGGGAGCAGTACTTC.